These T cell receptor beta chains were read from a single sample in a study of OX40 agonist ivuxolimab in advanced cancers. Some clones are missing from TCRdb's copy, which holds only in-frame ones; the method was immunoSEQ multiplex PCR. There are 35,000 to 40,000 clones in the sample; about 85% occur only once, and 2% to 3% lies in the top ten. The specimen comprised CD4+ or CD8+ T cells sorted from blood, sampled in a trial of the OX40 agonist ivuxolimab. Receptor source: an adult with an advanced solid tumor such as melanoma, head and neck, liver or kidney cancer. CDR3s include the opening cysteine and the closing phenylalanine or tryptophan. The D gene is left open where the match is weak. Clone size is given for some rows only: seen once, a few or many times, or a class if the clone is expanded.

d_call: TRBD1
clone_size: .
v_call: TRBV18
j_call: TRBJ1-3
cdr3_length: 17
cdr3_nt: TGTGCCAGCTCACCACAGAGACAGGGCCGTTCTGGAAACACCATATATTTT
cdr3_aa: CASSPQRQGRSGNTIYF

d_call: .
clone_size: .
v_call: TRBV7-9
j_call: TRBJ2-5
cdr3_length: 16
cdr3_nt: TGTGCCAGCAGTTCTCCTTGGACGGACTACCAAGAGACCCAGTACTTC
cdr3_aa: CASSSPWTDYQETQYF

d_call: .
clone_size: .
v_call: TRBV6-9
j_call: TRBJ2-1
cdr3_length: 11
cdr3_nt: TGTGCCACCGGGGGAAGTAGAGAGCAGTTCTTC
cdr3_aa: CATGGSREQFF

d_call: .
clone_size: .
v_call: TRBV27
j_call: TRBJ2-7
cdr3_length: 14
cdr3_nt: TGTGCCAGCAGTTCCCTTGAGCGGGTCTACGAGCAGTACTTC
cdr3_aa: CASSSLERVYEQYF

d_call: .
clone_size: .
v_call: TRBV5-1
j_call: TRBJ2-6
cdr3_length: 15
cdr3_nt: TGCGCCAGCAGCACCGACAGGTCTGGGGCCAACGTCCTGACTTTC
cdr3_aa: CASSTDRSGANVLTF

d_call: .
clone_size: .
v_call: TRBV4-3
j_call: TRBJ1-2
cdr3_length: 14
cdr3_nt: TGCGCCAGCAGCCAAGATCCGGCTAACTATGGCTACACCTTC
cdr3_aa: CASSQDPANYGYTF

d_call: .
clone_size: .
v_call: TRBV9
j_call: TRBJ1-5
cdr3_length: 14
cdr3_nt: TGTGCCAGCAGCGTAGGCTCAAGCAATCAGCCCCAGCATTTT
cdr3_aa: CASSVGSSNQPQHF

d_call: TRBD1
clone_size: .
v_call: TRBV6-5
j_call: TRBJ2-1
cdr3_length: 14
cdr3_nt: TGTGCCAGCAGTCAAGGACAGGGGAGCAATGAGCAGTTCTTC
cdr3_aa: CASSQGQGSNEQFF

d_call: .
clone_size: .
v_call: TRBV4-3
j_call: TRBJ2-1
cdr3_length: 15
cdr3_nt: TGCGCCAGCAGCCAAGAGTTTAGCTCCTACAATGAGCAGTTCTTC
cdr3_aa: CASSQEFSSYNEQFF

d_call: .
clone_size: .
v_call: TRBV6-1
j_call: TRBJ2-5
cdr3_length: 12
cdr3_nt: TGTGCTACGAGACAGGTTGGCGAGACCCAGTACTTC
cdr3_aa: CATRQVGETQYF

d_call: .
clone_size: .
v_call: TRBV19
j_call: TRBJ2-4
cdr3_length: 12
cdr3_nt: TGTGCCAGTGGCTCGGGTGGGAGGACGGTGTACTTC
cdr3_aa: CASGSGGRTVYF

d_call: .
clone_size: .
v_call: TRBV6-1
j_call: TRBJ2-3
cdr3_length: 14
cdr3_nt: TGTGCCAGCAGTATCGGGTGGAGCACAGATACGCAGTATTTT
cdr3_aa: CASSIGWSTDTQYF

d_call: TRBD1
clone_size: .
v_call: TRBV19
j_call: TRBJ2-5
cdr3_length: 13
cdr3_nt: TGTGCCAGTAGTATGTACAGGGGCGAGACCCAGTACTTC
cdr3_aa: CASSMYRGETQYF

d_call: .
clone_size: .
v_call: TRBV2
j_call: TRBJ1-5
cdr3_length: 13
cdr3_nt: TGTGCCGGCTCTCACAGGTTTAATCAGCCCCAGCATTTT
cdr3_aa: CAGSHRFNQPQHF

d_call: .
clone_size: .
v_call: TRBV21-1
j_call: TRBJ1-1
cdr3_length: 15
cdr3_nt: TGTGCCAGCAGCAAAGGGGGGGGGACGGACACTGAAGCTTTCTTT
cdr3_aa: CASSKGGGTDTEAFF

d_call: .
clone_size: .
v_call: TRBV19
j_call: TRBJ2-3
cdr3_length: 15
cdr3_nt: TGTGCCAGTAGCCCCCTGGCGGTTAGGACAGATACGCAGTATTTT
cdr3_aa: CASSPLAVRTDTQYF

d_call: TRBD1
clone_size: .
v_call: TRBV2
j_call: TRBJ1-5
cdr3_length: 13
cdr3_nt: TGTGCCAGCCGGGGACAGCTCAATCAGCCCCAGCATTTT
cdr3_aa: CASRGQLNQPQHF

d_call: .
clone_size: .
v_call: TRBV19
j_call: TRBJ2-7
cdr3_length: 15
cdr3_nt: TGTGCCACCCTTAACCGGCAACGGGTCCCCTACGAGCAGTACTTC
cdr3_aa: CATLNRQRVPYEQYF

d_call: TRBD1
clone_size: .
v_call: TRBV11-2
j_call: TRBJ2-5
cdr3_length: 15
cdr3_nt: TGTGCCAGCAGCTTACCCGCTCGGACAGGGCCGACCCAGTACTTC
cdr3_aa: CASSLPARTGPTQYF

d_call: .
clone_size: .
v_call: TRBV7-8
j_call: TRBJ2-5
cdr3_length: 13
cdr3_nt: TGTGCCAGCAGCCCTAAACGCCTGGGGGAGCAGTACTTC
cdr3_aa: CASSPKRLGEQYF

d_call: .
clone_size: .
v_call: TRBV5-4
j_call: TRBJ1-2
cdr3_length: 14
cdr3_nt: TGTGCCAGCAGCTCGAACCAGGGGAACTATGGCTACACCTTC
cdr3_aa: CASSSNQGNYGYTF

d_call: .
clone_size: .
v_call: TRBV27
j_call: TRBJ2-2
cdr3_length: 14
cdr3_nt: TGTGCCAGCAGTTTATCGACCAGAACCGGGGAGCTGTTTTTT
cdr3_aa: CASSLSTRTGELFF

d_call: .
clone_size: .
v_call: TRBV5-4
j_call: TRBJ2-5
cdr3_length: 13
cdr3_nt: TGTGCCAGCAGCTTCAGGGGATTCGGGACCCAGTACTTC
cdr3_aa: CASSFRGFGTQYF

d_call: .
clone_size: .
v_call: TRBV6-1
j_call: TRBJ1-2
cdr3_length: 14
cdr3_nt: TGTGCCAGCAGTGATACGGGTTTAACGTATGGCTACACCTTC
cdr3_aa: CASSDTGLTYGYTF

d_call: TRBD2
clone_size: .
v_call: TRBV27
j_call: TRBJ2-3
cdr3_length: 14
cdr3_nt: TGTGCCAGCAGTGGCGGGGGGGCGGTAGATACGCAGTATTTT
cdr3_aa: CASSGGGAVDTQYF

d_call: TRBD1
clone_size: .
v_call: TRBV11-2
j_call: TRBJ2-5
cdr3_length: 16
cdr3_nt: TGTGCCAGCAGCTTGAAGGACAGGGGGCTTGTAAAGACCCAGTACTTC
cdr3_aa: CASSLKDRGLVKTQYF

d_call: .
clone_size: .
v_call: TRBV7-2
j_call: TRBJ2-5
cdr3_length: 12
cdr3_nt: TGTGCCAGCAGCCCCGCCCTTGAGACCCAGTACTTC
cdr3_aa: CASSPALETQYF

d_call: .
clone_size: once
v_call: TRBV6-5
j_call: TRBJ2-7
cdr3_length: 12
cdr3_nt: TGTGCCAGCAGGCCCGGGACCCGAGAGCAGTACTTC
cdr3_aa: CASRPGTREQYF

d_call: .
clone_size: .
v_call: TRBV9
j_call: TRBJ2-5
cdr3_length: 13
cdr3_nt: TGTGCCAGCAGCGGGTCCCTTCAGGGGACCCAGTACTTC
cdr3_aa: CASSGSLQGTQYF